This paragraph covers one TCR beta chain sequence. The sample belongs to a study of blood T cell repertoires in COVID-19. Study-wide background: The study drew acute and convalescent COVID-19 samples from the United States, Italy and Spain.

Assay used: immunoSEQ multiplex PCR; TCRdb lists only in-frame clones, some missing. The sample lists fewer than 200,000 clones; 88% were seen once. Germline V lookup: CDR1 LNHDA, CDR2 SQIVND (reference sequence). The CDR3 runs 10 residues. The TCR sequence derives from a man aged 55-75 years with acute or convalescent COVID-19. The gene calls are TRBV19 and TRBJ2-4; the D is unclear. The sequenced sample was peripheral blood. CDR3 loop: CVGSKNIQYF. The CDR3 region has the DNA TGTGTCGGGTCCAAAAACATTCAGTACTTC.